Listed here are 16 T cell receptor beta chains from one sample, sequenced in a study of glioma-infiltrating T cells. Using RNA template, CDR3s of TCR alpha and beta were amplified with iRepertoire arm-PCR. TCRdb recomputed calls from the multiplex PCR reads with MiXCR, one row per CDR3 protein. This repertoire shows more than 300,000 distinct CDR3 sequences, about 40% found once; its top ten account for around 11%. The sample comprised glioma tissue, nonneoplastic brain tissue, or PBMCs (not recorded which). All receptors derive from a human donor with low-grade glioma or glioblastoma, undergoing nonglioma brain surgery, or in good health (not recorded which).

This clonotype was recorded at least ten times. The chain is built from TRBV7-6 and TRBJ1-1; D is undetermined. Trimming removed 1 base at V and 4 bases at J, with 13 bases between. Germline V gene lookup returns CDR1 SGHVS and CDR2 FNYEAQ. The CDR3 consists of 15 residues. The CDR3 nucleotides read TGTGCCAGCAGCTTAGGGATAGGCTTGTCCACTGAAGCTTTCTTT. Translation gives CASSLGIGLSTEAFF.

This clonotype was seen once. No conserved phenylalanine or tryptophan ends this CDR3, so it is likely a read error. This sequence joins TRBV6-5 and TRBJ1-2; D remains ambiguous. This CDR3 spans 15 amino acids. Trimming removed 7 bases at V and 6 bases at J, with 21 bases between. CDR1 and CDR2 (germline): MNHEY, SVGAGI. The CDR3 DNA is TGTGCCAGCACCTCGGCATTCCCGATCCCTGATGGCTACACCTGC. Its protein product is CASTSAFPIPDGYTC.

This clonotype was detected many times. The rearrangement links TRBV20-1 to TRBJ1-1; the D is unclear. The V end lost 0 bases, the J end lost 8 bases, and 7 bases lay between the germline ends. The CDR3 is 11 amino acids. In germline, CDR1 is DFQATT, CDR2 SNEGSKA (reference sequence). The CDR3 region is CSARDLGEAFF. The CDR3 coding sequence is TGCAGTGCTAGAGATCTTGGGGAAGCTTTCTTT.

This clonotype was counted ten times or more. The chain uses TRBV6-6 and TRBJ1-1; D unresolved. Between the trimmed V and J ends, which lost 0 bases and 7 bases, there was a span of 9 bases. CDR3 length: 13 residues. In germline, CDR1 is MNHNY, CDR2 SVGAGI (reference sequence). CDR3 in DNA: TGTGCCAGCAGTTACTCGATTAATGGTGAAGCTTTCTTT. This encodes CASSYSINGEAFF.

The CDR3: CATSDTRTGLETQYF. As DNA, the CDR3 is TGTGCCACCAGTGATACCAGGACAGGGCTAGAGACCCAGTACTTC. V is TRBV24-1 and J is TRBJ2-5; 8 bases line up with TRBD1. Per the germline V gene, CDR1 is KGHDR and CDR2 is SFDVKD. V was pared by 3 bases and J by 4 bases, with 6 bases of the junction left unmatched. There are 15 residues in the CDR3.

The chain recombines TRBV28 with TRBJ1-1; 9 nucleotides agree with TRBD1. V shed 3 bases, J shed 1 base, and the junction held 3 bases outside the gene matches. Germline V gene sequence: CDR1 MDHEN, CDR2 SYDVKM. The CDR3 contains 15 residues. CDR3 nucleotides: TGTGCCAGCAGTTTGATGACAGGGGGGAACACTGAAGCTTTCTTT. Translating gives CASSLMTGGNTEAFF. Based on the CDR3 plus reference TRBV28 and TRBJ1-1, the full variable domain is DVKVTQSSRYLVKRTGEKVFLECVQDMDHENMFWYRQDPGLGLRLIYFSYDVKMKEKGDIPEGYSVSREKKERFSLILESASTNQTSMYLCASSLMTGGNTEAFFGQGTRLTVV.

Here the CDR3 reads CASSPLAGVWYNEQFF. As DNA, the CDR3 is TGTGCCAGCTCACCACTCGCGGGAGTTTGGTACAATGAGCAGTTCTTC. This chain links TRBV18 with TRBJ2-1; 7 bases map to TRBD2. Germline-derived CDR1 and CDR2 are KGHSH and LQKENI. The CDR3 runs 16 residues. Trimming took 1 base from V and 4 from J; bases not matched to a gene: 7. The entire variable domain, with the rest obtained from reference TRBV18 and TRBJ2-1, is as follows: NAGVMQNPRHLVRRRGQEARLRCSPMKGHSHVYWYRQLPEEGLKFMVYLQKENIIDESGMPKERFSAEFPKEGPSILRIQQVVRGDSAAYFCASSPLAGVWYNEQFFGPGTRLTVL.

Worth noting for this clonotype: Given a much more abundant clone one base away, this may be a read error. The chain is built from TRBV6-1 and TRBJ1-1; D not resolved. CDR3 length: 13 amino acids. Trimming removed 6 bases from V and 1 base from J, with 9 bases in between. Germline CDR1 is MNHNS and CDR2 is SASEGT. The CDR3 is CASRPQENTEAFF. DNA of the CDR3: TGTGCCAGCAGACCTCAAGAGAACACTGAAGCTTTCTTT.

This clonotype has only one observation. This chain links TRBV9 with TRBJ1-1; D is ambiguous. V lost 0 bases to trimming and J lost 4 bases, with 13 bases between them. Germline V CDR1 and CDR2: SGDLS, YYNGEE. This CDR3 region has 15 residues. The CDR3 DNA is TGTGCCAGCAGCGTAGAGGCCGGAAGCACCACTGAAGCTTTCTTT. Translation gives CASSVEAGSTTEAFF.

This clonotype was recorded many times. The chain combines TRBV27 with TRBJ2-1; 11 positions agree with TRBD1. V shed 5 bases, J shed 3 bases, and the junction held 3 bases outside the gene matches. CDR3 length equals 15 residues. Germline V lookup: CDR1 MNHEY, CDR2 SMNVEV (reference sequence). The CDR3 is CASSDGTGGYNEQFF. The CDR3 nucleotides read TGTGCCAGCAGTGACGGGACAGGGGGCTACAATGAGCAGTTCTTC.

With regard to this clonotype: Germline and junction disagree at one end, which may indicate a read error. This sequence joins TRBV5-1 and TRBJ1-2; D call uncertain. The CDR3 has 13 residues. Germline V gene lookup returns CDR1 SGHRS and CDR2 YFSETQ. The CDR3 sequence is CASSLEQRYGYSF. Written as DNA, the CDR3 is TGCGCCAGCAGCCTAGAACAGAGATATGGCTACAGCTTC.

Concerning this clonotype itself: One junction end disagrees with the germline gene, perhaps due to a read error. V and J are TRBV20-1 and TRBJ2-7; no clear D. Germline CDR1 and CDR2: DFQATT and SNEGSKA (reference sequence). The CDR3 loop spans 13 amino acids. CDR3 amino acids: CSARELPSCEQYF. The CDR3 DNA reads as TGCAGTGCTAGAGAACTGCCCTCCTGCGAGCAGTACTTC.

This clonotype has only a few counts. V gene TRBV7-9 combines with J gene TRBJ2-1; 7 bases are a match to TRBD2. The J segment lost 8 bases and the V segment lost 7 bases, leaving 8 bases of the junction unmatched. Germline V gives CDR1 SEHNR, CDR2 FQNEAQ (reference sequence). This CDR3 is 13 amino acids long. The CDR3 nucleotides read TGTGCCAGCACCGCGGGAGTACGTCATGAGCAGTTCTTC. Translation: CASTAGVRHEQFF.

Points on this clonotype: A read error may account for a junction end that differs from germline. The chain uses TRBV28 and TRBJ1-2; D unresolved. The CDR3 sequence is 12 residues long. CDR1 is MDHEN and CDR2 is SYDVKM in the germline V gene. The DNA for the CDR3 is TGTGCCAGCGAACGGATGGGCTATGGCTACGCCTTC. Translation: CASERMGYGYAF.

The V and J genes are TRBV4-1 and TRBJ2-1; no firm D call. The CDR3 is 16 residues long. The V and J ends lost 1 base and 0 bases respectively, with 10 bases between them. The germline V gene encodes CDR1 MGHRA and CDR2 YSYEKL. This chain's CDR3 is CASSQGRRSSYNEQFF. CDR3 nucleotides: TGCGCCAGCAGCCAAGGACGACGGAGCTCCTACAATGAGCAGTTCTTC.

This clonotype came up a few times. The chain combines TRBV28 with TRBJ2-1; D is unresolved. Between the trimmed V and J ends, which lost 6 bases and 4 bases, there was a span of 13 bases. From germline, CDR1 is MDHEN and CDR2 SYDVKM. This CDR3 has 14 amino acids. The CDR3, as DNA: TGTGCCAGCAGCTTGGAAACGTTATACAATGAGCAGTTCTTC. This sequence encodes CASSLETLYNEQFF.